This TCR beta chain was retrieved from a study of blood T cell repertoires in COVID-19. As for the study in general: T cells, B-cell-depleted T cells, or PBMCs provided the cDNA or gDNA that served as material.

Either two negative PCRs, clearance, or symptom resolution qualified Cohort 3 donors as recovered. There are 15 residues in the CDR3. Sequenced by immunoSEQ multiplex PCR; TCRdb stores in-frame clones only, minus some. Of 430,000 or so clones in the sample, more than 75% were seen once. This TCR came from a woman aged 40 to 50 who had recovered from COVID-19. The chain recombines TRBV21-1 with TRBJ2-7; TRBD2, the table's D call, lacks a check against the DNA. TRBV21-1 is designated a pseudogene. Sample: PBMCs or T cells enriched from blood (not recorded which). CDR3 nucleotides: TGTGCCAGCAGCAAAGGACTAGCGGGGGACTACGAGCAGTACTTC. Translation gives CASSKGLAGDYEQYF.